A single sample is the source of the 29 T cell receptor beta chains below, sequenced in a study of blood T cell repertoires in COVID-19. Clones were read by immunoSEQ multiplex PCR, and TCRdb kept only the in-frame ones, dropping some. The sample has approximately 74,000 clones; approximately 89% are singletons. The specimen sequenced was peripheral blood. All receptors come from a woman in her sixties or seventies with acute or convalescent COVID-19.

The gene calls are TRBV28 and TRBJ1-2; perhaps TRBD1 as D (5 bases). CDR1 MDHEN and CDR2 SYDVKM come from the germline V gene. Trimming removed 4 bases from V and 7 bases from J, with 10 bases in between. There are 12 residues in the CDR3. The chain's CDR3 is CASSSGGAGYTF. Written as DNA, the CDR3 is TGTGCCAGCAGTTCCGGGGGAGCTGGCTACACCTTC.

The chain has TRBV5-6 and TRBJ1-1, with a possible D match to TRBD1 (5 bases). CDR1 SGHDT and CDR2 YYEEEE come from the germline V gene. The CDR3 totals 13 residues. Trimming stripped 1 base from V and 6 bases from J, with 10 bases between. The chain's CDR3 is CASSLKGVPEAFF. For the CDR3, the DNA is TGTGCCAGCAGCTTGAAAGGGGTGCCTGAAGCTTTCTTT.

DNA for the CDR3: TGTGCCAGCAGTGAATGGTCACAGGGCGGTATCGGCTACACCTTC. Translation gives CASSEWSQGGIGYTF. The chain couples TRBV6-1 to TRBJ1-2; possible D gene TRBD1, 6 bases. There are 15 residues in the CDR3. CDR1 is MNHNS, CDR2 SASEGT, per germline. With 2 bases removed from V and 8 bases from J, the gap between germline ends came to 18 bases.

The chain's CDR3 is CSVESGQSLVVNEQFF. The CDR3 region has the DNA TGCAGCGTTGAATCGGGACAGAGCCTCGTGGTCAATGAGCAGTTCTTC. This chain uses TRBV29-1 with TRBJ2-1; 7 bases agree with TRBD1. This CDR3 has 16 residues. Trimming at V came to 2 bases and at J to 6 bases, leaving 13 bases not matched to a gene. Germline V gene sequence: CDR1 SQVTM, CDR2 ANQGSEA.

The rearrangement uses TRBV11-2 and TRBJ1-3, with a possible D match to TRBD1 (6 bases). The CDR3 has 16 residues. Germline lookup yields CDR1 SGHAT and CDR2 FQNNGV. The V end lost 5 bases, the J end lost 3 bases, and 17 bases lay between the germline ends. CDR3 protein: CASSPQQGLGGNTIYF. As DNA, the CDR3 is TGTGCCAGCAGCCCTCAACAGGGTTTAGGTGGAAACACCATATATTTT.

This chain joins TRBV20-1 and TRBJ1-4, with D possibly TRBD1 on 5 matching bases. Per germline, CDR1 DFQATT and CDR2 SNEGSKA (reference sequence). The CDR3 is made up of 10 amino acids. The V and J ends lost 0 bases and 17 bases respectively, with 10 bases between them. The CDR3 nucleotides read TGCAGTGCTAGAGACAGGGTGGACTTTTTT. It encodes CSARDRVDFF.

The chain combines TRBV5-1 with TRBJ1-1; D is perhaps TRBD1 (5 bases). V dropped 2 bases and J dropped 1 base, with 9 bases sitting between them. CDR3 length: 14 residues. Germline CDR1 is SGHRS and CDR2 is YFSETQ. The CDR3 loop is CASSLQVTNTEAFF. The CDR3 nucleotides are TGCGCCAGCAGCTTACAGGTGACGAACACTGAAGCTTTCTTT. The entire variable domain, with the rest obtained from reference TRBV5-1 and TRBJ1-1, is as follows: KAGVTQTPRYLIKTRGQQVTLSCSPISGHRSVSWYQQTPGQGLQFLFEYFSETQRNKGNFPGRFSGRQFSNSRSEMNVSTLELGDSALYLCASSLQVTNTEAFFGQGTRLTVV.

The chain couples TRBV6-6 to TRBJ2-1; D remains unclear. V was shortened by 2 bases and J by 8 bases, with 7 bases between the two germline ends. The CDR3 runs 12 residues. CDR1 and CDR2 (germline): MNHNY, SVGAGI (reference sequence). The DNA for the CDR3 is TGTGCCAGCAGTTACGTGGGCGATGAGCAGTTCTTC. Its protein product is CASSYVGDEQFF.

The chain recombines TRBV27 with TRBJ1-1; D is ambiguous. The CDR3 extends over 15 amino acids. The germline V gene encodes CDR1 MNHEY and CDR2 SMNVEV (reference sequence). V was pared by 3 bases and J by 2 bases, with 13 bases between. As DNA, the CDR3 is TGTGCCAGCAGTTTCAGCGCGCGGAGAAACACTGAAGCTTTCTTT. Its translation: CASSFSARRNTEAFF.

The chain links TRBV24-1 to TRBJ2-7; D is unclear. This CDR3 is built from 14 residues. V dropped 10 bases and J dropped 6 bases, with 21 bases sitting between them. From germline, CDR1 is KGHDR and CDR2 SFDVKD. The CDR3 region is CATSGARDPGEQYF. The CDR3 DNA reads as TGTGCCACGTCCGGTGCTAGAGATCCGGGCGAGCAGTACTTC.

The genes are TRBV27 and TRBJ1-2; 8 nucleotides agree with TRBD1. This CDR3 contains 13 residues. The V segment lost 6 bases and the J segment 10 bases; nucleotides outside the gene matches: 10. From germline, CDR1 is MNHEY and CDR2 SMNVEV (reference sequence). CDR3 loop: CASSRDRGAVYTF. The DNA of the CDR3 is TGTGCCAGCAGCCGAGACAGGGGTGCTGTCTACACCTTC.

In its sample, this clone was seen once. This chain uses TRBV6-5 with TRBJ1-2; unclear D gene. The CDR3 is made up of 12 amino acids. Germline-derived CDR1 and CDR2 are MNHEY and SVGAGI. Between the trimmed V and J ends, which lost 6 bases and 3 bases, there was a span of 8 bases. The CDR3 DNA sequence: TGTGCCAGCAGGGAGTTTGACTATGGCTACACCTTC. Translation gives CASREFDYGYTF.

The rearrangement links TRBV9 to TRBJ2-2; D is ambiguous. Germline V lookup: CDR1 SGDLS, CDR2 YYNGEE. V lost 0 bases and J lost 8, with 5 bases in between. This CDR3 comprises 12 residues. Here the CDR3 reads CASSVVVGELFF. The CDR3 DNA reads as TGTGCCAGCAGCGTAGTAGTGGGGGAGCTGTTTTTT.

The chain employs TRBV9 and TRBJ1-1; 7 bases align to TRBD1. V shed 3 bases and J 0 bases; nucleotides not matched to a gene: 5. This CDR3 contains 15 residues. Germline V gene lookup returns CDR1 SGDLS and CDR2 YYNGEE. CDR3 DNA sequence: TGTGCCAGCAGCGGGGGACAGCCTATGAACACTGAAGCTTTCTTT. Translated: CASSGGQPMNTEAFF.

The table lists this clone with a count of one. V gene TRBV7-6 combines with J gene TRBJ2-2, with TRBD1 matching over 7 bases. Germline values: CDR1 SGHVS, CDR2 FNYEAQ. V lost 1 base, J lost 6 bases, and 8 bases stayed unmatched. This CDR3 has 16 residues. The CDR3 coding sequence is TGTGCCAGCAGCTTAGGAGCAGGGGGTTCGGCCGGGGAGCTGTTTTTT. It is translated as CASSLGAGGSAGELFF.

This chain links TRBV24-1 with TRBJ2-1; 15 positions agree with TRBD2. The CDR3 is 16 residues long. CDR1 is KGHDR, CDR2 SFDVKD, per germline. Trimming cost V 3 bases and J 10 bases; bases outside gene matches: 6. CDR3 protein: CATSDAGLAGGYEQFF. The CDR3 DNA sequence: TGTGCCACCAGTGATGCGGGACTAGCGGGAGGTTACGAGCAGTTCTTC.

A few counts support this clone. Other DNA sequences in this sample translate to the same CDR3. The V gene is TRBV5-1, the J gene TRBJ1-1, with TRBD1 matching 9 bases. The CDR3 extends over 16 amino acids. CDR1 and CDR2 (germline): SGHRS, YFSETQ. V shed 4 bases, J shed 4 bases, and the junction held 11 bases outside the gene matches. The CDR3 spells CASSLQGAGDGTEAFF. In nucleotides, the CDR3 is TGCGCCAGCAGCCTACAGGGGGCAGGGGATGGCACTGAAGCTTTCTTT.

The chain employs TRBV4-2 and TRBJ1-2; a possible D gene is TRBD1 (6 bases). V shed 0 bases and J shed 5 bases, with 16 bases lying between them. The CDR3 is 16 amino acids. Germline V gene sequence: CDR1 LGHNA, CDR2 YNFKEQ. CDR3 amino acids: CASSQDPGQSLYGYTF. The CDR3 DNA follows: TGTGCCAGCAGCCAAGATCCGGGACAATCGCTATATGGCTACACCTTC.

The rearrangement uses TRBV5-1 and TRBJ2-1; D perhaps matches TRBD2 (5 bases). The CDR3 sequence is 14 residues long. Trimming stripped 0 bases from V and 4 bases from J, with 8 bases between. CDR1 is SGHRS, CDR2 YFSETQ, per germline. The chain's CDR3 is CASSLVERYNEQFF. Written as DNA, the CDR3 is TGCGCCAGCAGCTTGGTCGAGCGGTACAATGAGCAGTTCTTC.

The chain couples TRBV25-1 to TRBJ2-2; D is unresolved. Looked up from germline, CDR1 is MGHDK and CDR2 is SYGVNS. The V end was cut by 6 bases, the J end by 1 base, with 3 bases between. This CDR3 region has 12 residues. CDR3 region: CASSLNTGELFF. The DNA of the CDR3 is TGTGCCAGCAGCCTGAACACCGGGGAGCTGTTTTTT.

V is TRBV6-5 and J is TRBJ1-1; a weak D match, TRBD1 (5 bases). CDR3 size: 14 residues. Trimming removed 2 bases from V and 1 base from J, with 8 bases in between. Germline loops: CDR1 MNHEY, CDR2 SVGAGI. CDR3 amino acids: CASSYGAPNTEAFF. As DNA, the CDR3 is TGTGCCAGCAGTTACGGGGCCCCGAACACTGAAGCTTTCTTT.

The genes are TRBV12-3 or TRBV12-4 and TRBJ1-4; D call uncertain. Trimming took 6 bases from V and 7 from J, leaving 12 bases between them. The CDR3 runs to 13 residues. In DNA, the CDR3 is TGTGCCAGCAGCCCAGAGGTGGCTGAAAAACTGTTTTTT. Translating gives CASSPEVAEKLFF.

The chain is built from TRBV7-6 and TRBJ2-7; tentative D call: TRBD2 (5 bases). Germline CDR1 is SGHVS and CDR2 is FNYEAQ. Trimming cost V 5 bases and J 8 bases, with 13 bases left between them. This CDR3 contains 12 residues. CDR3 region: CASSTDWEKQYF. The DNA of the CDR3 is TGTGCCAGCAGCACAGACTGGGAGAAGCAGTACTTC.

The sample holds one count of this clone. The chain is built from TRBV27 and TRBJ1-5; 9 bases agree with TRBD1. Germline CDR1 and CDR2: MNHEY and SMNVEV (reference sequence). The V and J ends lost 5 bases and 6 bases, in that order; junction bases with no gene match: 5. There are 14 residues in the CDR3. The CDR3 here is CASSTGQGSQPQHF. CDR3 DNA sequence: TGTGCCAGCAGTACGGGACAGGGTAGTCAGCCCCAGCATTTT.

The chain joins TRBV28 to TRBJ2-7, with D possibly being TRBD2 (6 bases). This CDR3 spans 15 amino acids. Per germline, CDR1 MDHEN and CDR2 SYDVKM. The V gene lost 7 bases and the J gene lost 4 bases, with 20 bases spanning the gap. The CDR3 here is CASTQPTLLAYEQYF. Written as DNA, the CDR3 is TGTGCCAGCACCCAACCCACCTTGCTAGCGTACGAGCAGTACTTC.

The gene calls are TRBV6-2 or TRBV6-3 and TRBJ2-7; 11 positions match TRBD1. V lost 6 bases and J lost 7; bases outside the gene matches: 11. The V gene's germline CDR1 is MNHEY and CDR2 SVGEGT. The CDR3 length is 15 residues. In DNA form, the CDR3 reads TGTGCCAGCAGCTCCCTGAGGACAGGGGGCAGGGAGCAGTACTTC. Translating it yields CASSSLRTGGREQYF.

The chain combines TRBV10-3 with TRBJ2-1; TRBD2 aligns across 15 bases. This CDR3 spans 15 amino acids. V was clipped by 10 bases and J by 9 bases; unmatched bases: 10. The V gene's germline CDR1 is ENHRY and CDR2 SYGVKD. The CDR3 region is CATKMGTSGGLEQFF. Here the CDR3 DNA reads TGTGCCACGAAAATGGGGACTAGCGGGGGGCTTGAGCAGTTCTTC.

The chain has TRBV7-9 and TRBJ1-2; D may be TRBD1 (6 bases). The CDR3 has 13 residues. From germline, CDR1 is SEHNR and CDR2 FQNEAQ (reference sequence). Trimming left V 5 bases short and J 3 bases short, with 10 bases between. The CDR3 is CASSPGAYYGYTF. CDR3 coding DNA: TGTGCCAGCAGCCCAGGGGCCTACTATGGCTACACCTTC.

The CDR3 protein is CASTVRRRLEAGVSDTQYF. For the CDR3, the DNA is TGTGCCAGCACCGTTCGGAGACGACTAGAAGCGGGAGTGTCAGATACGCAGTATTTT. This chain uses TRBV28 with TRBJ2-3; 8 bases map to TRBD2. CDR1 is MDHEN, CDR2 SYDVKM, per germline. J was trimmed by 4 bases and V by 7 bases; bases with no gene match: 22. The CDR3 spans 19 residues.